This TCR beta chain was captured by sequencing in a study of beta chain features in type 1 diabetes. Study conclusions and caveats: Patients with Type 1 diabetes showed moderately but significantly shorter TCRB CDR3s in all four CD4+ subsets.

Every isolated RNA sample was fully reverse transcribed, so sequencing captured expressed TCRB transcripts. Generated by immunoSEQ multiplex PCR, the TCRdb table keeps only in-frame clones and is missing some. The repertoire holds almost 350,000 clones, around 9.3% seen once, with 1% in the top ten. This clone was observed a handful of times. The antigen remains unidentified. CD45RO/CCR7/CD25/CD127/CD95/CD27 separated CD4+ naive, central memory, regulatory and stem cell-like memory cells by sorting. The CDR3 runs to 16 residues. Germline V gives CDR1 LGHNA, CDR2 YSLEER. The V end lost 1 base, the J end lost 1 base, and 13 bases lay between the germline ends.

This chain joins TRBV4-3 and TRBJ1-1; D perhaps matches TRBD1 (5 bases). The source material was central memory CD4+ T cells from blood. This clonotype was obtained from a man aged 25-45 years with type 1 diabetes. CDR3 loop: CASSQGGRGSNTEAFF. The CDR3 DNA sequence: TGCGCCAGCAGCCAAGGGGGACGGGGTTCGAACACTGAAGCTTTCTTT.